What follows are 28 T cell receptor beta chains derived from one specimen sequenced in a study of identical twins (dated by TCRdb to the mid-2010s). The library came from 5' RACE. Sequencing relied on an Illumina HiSeq 2000. TCRdb cleaned the public reads at Q25 with fastp, built clones with MiXCR and kept in-frame beta chains. Rows with one shared CDR3 protein collapse into an entry with the most common genes and DNA. Counted in this sample were some 900,000 distinct CDR3 sequences; around an eighth of them appeared once. About 1.5% of the sample is in the top ten clones. These data were likewise used in another study, on yellow fever vaccine responses in identical twins.

Sample: PBMCs. These TCRs come from a woman between 18 and 29 years old in good health.

This clonotype was seen a handful of times. V and J are TRBV12-3 or TRBV12-4 and TRBJ1-6; 7 positions agree with TRBD1. CDR3 length: 14 residues. The trim removed 6 bases at V and 6 bases at J, leaving 5 bases unmatched. This CDR3 reads CASSPRGFNSPLHF. The CDR3, as DNA: TGTGCCAGCAGCCCCAGGGGGTTTAATTCACCCCTCCACTTT.

This clonotype appeared a few times. The V call is TRBV20-1, the J call TRBJ2-6, with D possibly matching TRBD1 (5 bases). V lost 3 bases to trimming and J lost 0 bases, with 15 bases between them. The CDR3 runs to 17 residues. From germline, CDR1 is DFQATT and CDR2 SNEGSKA (reference sequence). As DNA, the CDR3 is TGCAGTGCTAGTTCCGGACACCTTTACTCTGGGGCCAACGTCCTGACTTTC. Protein: CSASSGHLYSGANVLTF.

This clonotype was recorded a few times. The chain uses TRBV9 and TRBJ2-7; 11 bases line up with TRBD2. The germline CDR1 and CDR2 sequences are SGDLS and YYNGEE. This CDR3 has 16 residues. Unmatched junction bases numbered 4, after V lost 0 bases and J lost 2 bases. The CDR3 DNA is TGTGCCAGCAGCGTAGGTGAACTAGCGGGAGCCTACGAGCAGTACTTC. Its protein product is CASSVGELAGAYEQYF.

The chain employs TRBV5-1 and TRBJ2-7; 14 nucleotides match TRBD2. Germline V gives CDR1 SGHRS, CDR2 YFSETQ. The length of the CDR3 is 17 residues. V gave up 0 bases and J gave up 3 bases; unmatched junction bases: 5. This CDR3 reads CASSLASGTSGSYEQYF. For the CDR3, the DNA is TGCGCCAGCAGCTTGGCCTCGGGGACTAGCGGGAGCTACGAGCAGTACTTC.

Only a few counts were recorded for this clonotype. The gene calls are TRBV3-1 and TRBJ1-1; D possibly corresponds to TRBD1 (6 bases). Germline lookup yields CDR1 LGHDT and CDR2 YNNKEL (reference sequence). Trimming removed 0 bases from V and 5 bases from J, with 25 bases in between. The CDR3 runs 19 residues. The DNA for the CDR3 is TGTGCCAGCAGCCAAGATGGGAACTTCCTGGACAGTCTGGAGACTGAAGCTTTCTTT. It specifies CASSQDGNFLDSLETEAFF.

This sequence joins TRBV6-2 or TRBV6-3 and TRBJ2-5; D gene unclear. The CDR3 contains 14 residues. The germline V gene has CDR1 MNHEY and CDR2 SVGEGT. The V gene lost 3 bases and the J gene lost 2 bases, with 10 bases spanning the gap. The CDR3 DNA reads TGTGCCAGCAGTTATCAAGGGCAGCAAGAGACCCAGTACTTC. This encodes CASSYQGQQETQYF.

This clonotype has a handful of counts. This chain links TRBV4-1 with TRBJ2-1, with 7 bases matching TRBD2. The CDR3 covers 16 residues. The germline V gene has CDR1 MGHRA and CDR2 YSYEKL. V lost 3 bases to trimming and J lost 9 bases; unmatched junction nucleotides: 14. CDR3 DNA: TGCGCCAGCAGCCAGCATTTTGCCGGGAGGATGGGTGAGCAGTTCTTC. Translation gives CASSQHFAGRMGEQFF.

In this sample, this clonotype turned up many times. The V call is TRBV7-8, the J call TRBJ2-3, with D perhaps matching TRBD1 or TRBD2 (6 bases each). The V end lost 1 base, the J end lost 0 bases, and 11 bases lay between the germline ends. The germline gives CDR1 SGHVS, CDR2 FQNEAQ. The CDR3 totals 16 residues. The CDR3 bases are TGTGCCAGCAGCTTAGGGGGGGCCGGGAGCACAGATACGCAGTATTTT. Protein product: CASSLGGAGSTDTQYF.

This clonotype was recorded a few times. The chain links TRBV5-1 to TRBJ2-2; D possibly corresponds to TRBD1 (5 bases). The V gene's germline CDR1 is SGHRS and CDR2 YFSETQ. Trimming removed 4 bases at V and 4 bases at J, with 14 bases between. The CDR3 loop spans 15 amino acids. The CDR3 region has the DNA TGCGCCAGCAGCCCGTGGGGCGTGGGCACCGGGGAGCTGTTTTTT. Translation: CASSPWGVGTGELFF.

The rearrangement uses TRBV5-1 and TRBJ1-5; D is perhaps TRBD1 (5 bases). Trimming took 2 bases from V and 1 from J, leaving 10 bases between them. Germline CDR1 reads SGHRS; CDR2 reads YFSETQ. The CDR3 is made up of 15 amino acids. CDR3 loop: CASSLIPGSNQPQHF. In nucleotides, the CDR3 is TGCGCCAGCAGCTTAATTCCAGGGAGCAATCAGCCCCAGCATTTT.

This clonotype was picked up many times. This chain uses TRBV4-1 with TRBJ2-1; D is ambiguous. The V gene lost 3 bases and the J gene lost 6 bases, with 9 bases spanning the gap. The CDR3 runs 13 residues. Per the germline V gene, CDR1 is MGHRA and CDR2 is YSYEKL. CDR3 amino acids: CASSHRTANEQFF. Written as DNA, the CDR3 is TGCGCCAGCAGCCATAGGACCGCCAATGAGCAGTTCTTC.

In this sample, this clonotype turned up a few times. V gene TRBV12-3 or TRBV12-4 combines with J gene TRBJ1-2, with D possibly being TRBD1 (6 bases). The CDR3 extends over 14 amino acids. V gave up 7 bases and J gave up 2 bases, with 14 bases separating them. The CDR3 protein is CASTLGGANYGYTF. As DNA, the CDR3 is TGTGCCAGCACCCTGGGGGGGGCAAACTATGGCTACACCTTC.

This sequence joins TRBV7-3 and TRBJ2-1; 14 bases are shared with TRBD2. The CDR3 loop spans 19 amino acids. From germline, CDR1 is SGHTA and CDR2 FQGTGA. Trimming at V came to 5 bases and at J to 2 bases, leaving 11 bases not matched to a gene. This CDR3 reads CASSPRLAGGRNTYNEQFF. The CDR3 DNA follows: TGTGCCAGCAGCCCTAGACTAGCGGGAGGGAGGAACACCTACAATGAGCAGTTCTTC.

This clonotype was found a few times. This sequence joins TRBV3-1 and TRBJ1-5, with 9 bases fitting TRBD1. V shed 0 bases, J shed 4 bases, and the junction held 1 base outside the gene matches. CDR3 size: 15 residues. The germline gives CDR1 LGHDT, CDR2 YNNKEL (reference sequence). The CDR3 sequence: CASSQDGTGNQPQHF. DNA for the CDR3: TGTGCCAGCAGCCAAGACGGGACAGGGAATCAGCCCCAGCATTTT.

This clonotype has at least ten counts. This chain uses TRBV11-1 with TRBJ2-2; 8 nucleotides align to TRBD1. This CDR3 is 18 amino acids long. Germline CDR1 reads SGHAT; CDR2 reads FQDESV (reference sequence). J was trimmed by 0 bases and V by 5 bases; bases with no gene match: 11. As DNA, the CDR3 is TGTGCCAGCAGCCCCCCGGGACAGGTTTCCGCGAACACCGGGGAGCTGTTTTTT. Translation gives CASSPPGQVSANTGELFF.

The chain recombines TRBV20-1 with TRBJ2-1; D is possibly TRBD2 (6 bases). From germline, CDR1 is DFQATT and CDR2 SNEGSKA (reference sequence). The CDR3 is made up of 15 amino acids. Trimming removed 3 bases from V and 2 bases from J, with 14 bases in between. The CDR3 protein is CSARTTRAPYNEQFF. DNA of the CDR3: TGCAGTGCTAGGACGACTAGGGCCCCCTACAATGAGCAGTTCTTC.

The V gene is TRBV29-1, the J gene TRBJ2-1, with TRBD2 identical over 11 bases. Germline trimming cut 3 bases from V and 0 bases from J; bases unmatched to any gene: 10. Germline V lookup: CDR1 SQVTM, CDR2 ANQGSEA. CDR3 length: 18 residues. CDR3 sequence reads: CSVEGLAGGASSYNEQFF. The CDR3 coding sequence is TGCAGCGTTGAGGGGCTAGCGGGAGGAGCGAGCTCCTACAATGAGCAGTTCTTC.

There are a few counts of this clonotype. The chain employs TRBV3-1 and TRBJ2-7; 7 positions match TRBD1. This CDR3 is built from 16 residues. Germline assignment: CDR1 LGHDT and CDR2 YNNKEL (reference sequence). V gave up 0 bases and J gave up 5 bases; unmatched junction bases: 10. CDR3 region: CASSQEGQIRNNEQYF. CDR3 nucleotide sequence: TGTGCCAGCAGCCAAGAGGGACAGATACGGAACAACGAGCAGTACTTC.

This clonotype was observed a few times. V is TRBV20-1 and J is TRBJ1-2; perhaps TRBD1 as D (5 bases). The germline V and J ends were trimmed by 6 bases and 3 bases, with 14 bases remaining between them. Germline CDR1 reads DFQATT; CDR2 reads SNEGSKA (reference sequence). This CDR3 has 13 amino acids. DNA for the CDR3: TGCAGTGCCCCTGGGTCAGGGTACTATGGCTACACCTTC. As protein: CSAPGSGYYGYTF.

This clonotype was seen a few times. CDR3 DNA: TGTGCCAGCAGTGGGACACCCGCTTACGAGCAGTACTTC. It translates to CASSGTPAYEQYF. The gene calls are TRBV7-9 and TRBJ2-7; D is perhaps TRBD1 (6 bases). The V end lost 6 bases, the J end lost 4 bases, and 13 bases lay between the germline ends. This CDR3 is built from 13 residues. Germline CDR1 SEHNR, CDR2 FQNEAQ (reference sequence). The full variable domain, rest sourced from reference TRBV7-9 and TRBJ2-7, is DTGVSQNPRHKITKRGQNVTFRCDPISEHNRLYWYRQTLGQGPEFLTYFQNEAQLEKSRLLSDRFSAERPKGSFSTLEIQRTEQGDSAMYLCASSGTPAYEQYFGPGTRLTVT.

This clonotype was recorded a few times. The chain links TRBV9 to TRBJ2-1; 7 bases are shared with TRBD2. The CDR3 runs to 15 residues. Germline CDR1 and CDR2: SGDLS and YYNGEE. The junction had 10 bases not matched to a gene; V was cut back by 4 bases and J by 6 bases. This CDR3 reads CASSLSGTAFNEQFF. In DNA, the CDR3 is TGTGCCAGCAGCCTGAGCGGGACTGCATTCAATGAGCAGTTCTTC.

The chain couples TRBV19 to TRBJ2-3; D is possibly TRBD1 (6 bases). The CDR3 loop spans 18 amino acids. V lost 7 bases, J lost 2 bases, and 25 bases lay in between. Looked up from germline, CDR1 is LNHDA and CDR2 is SQIVND (reference sequence). The chain's CDR3 is CASTPGLGQHGNTDTQYF. The CDR3 bases are TGTGCCAGTACCCCAGGATTGGGACAACATGGGAACACAGATACGCAGTATTTT. Full variable domain (rest looked up from reference TRBV19 and TRBJ2-3): DGGITQSPKYLFRKEGQNVTLSCEQNLNHDAMYWYRQDPGQGLRLIYYSQIVNDFQKGDIAEGYSVSREKKESFPLTVTSAQKNPTAFYLCASTPGLGQHGNTDTQYFGPGTRLTVL.

This clonotype was observed a handful of times. V is TRBV11-2 and J is TRBJ2-7; D is unresolved. CDR1 is SGHAT, CDR2 FQNNGV, per germline. The V end lost 1 base, the J end lost 3 bases, and 10 bases lay between the germline ends. The CDR3 extends over 14 amino acids. CDR3 residues: CASSLVAAHYEQYV. The DNA of the CDR3 is TGTGCCAGCAGCTTAGTTGCCGCCCACTACGAGCAGTACGTC.

This clonotype appeared a few times. V and J are TRBV9 and TRBJ2-3; D possibly matches TRBD1 or TRBD2 (5 bases each). The germline CDR1 and CDR2 sequences are SGDLS and YYNGEE. This CDR3 is built from 17 residues. V gave up 0 bases and J gave up 5 bases, with 19 bases separating them. Here the CDR3 reads CASSVAGRGEFGDTQYF. The CDR3 DNA is TGTGCCAGCAGCGTAGCAGGAAGGGGAGAGTTCGGAGATACGCAGTATTTT.

This clonotype was found a few times. The J gene is TRBJ2-7, the V gene TRBV19; no firm D call. Trimming stripped 3 bases from V and 0 bases from J, with 9 bases between. This CDR3 has 14 residues. The germline V gene has CDR1 LNHDA and CDR2 SQIVND (reference sequence). CDR3 amino acids: CASSMALGSYEQYF. CDR3 sequence (DNA): TGTGCCAGTAGTATGGCTCTAGGCTCCTACGAGCAGTACTTC.

This clonotype was detected only a few times. The CDR3 reads CASRWGRQGIQLVTDTQYF. The DNA for the CDR3 is TGTGCCAGCAGATGGGGGAGGCAGGGGATCCAACTAGTCACAGATACGCAGTATTTT. The chain links TRBV12-3 or TRBV12-4 to TRBJ2-3; either TRBD1 or TRBD2 may fit D (6 bases each). This CDR3 has 19 residues. Trimming shortened V by 6 bases and J by 2 bases, and 27 bases separated the two germline ends.

The rearrangement uses TRBV20-1 and TRBJ1-5; the match to TRBD1 covers 9 bases. The CDR3 covers 15 residues. The germline V gene encodes CDR1 DFQATT and CDR2 SNEGSKA (reference sequence). V shed 4 bases and J 4 bases; nucleotides not matched to a gene: 8. CDR3 DNA sequence: TGCAGTGCTAAAGGTGACGGGACAGGGAATCAGCCCCAGCATTTT. It translates to CSAKGDGTGNQPQHF.

The J gene is TRBJ2-3, the V gene TRBV11-2; TRBD2 aligns across 10 bases. CDR3 size: 19 residues. V shed 5 bases, J shed 0 bases, and the junction held 14 bases outside the gene matches. Germline-derived CDR1 and CDR2 are SGHAT and FQNNGV. In DNA, the CDR3 is TGTGCCAGCAGCCCACGGGGGGTAGCGGGAGGTTCTAGCACAGATACGCAGTATTTT. This translates into CASSPRGVAGGSSTDTQYF.